The present T cell receptor beta chain was sequenced within a study of cytotoxic CD8 clonotypes in ibrutinib-treated CLL. Study background: Complete response was seen in 2 patients and partial in approximately 25; some 12 progressed and approximately 14 stayed remitted after a median roughly 65 months.

Profiled with immunoSEQ multiplex PCR; TCRdb holds only in-frame clones, not every one. Of about 200,000 clones listed, just under 80% are singletons. The V gene lost 7 bases and the J gene lost 5 bases, with 17 bases spanning the gap. The V gene's germline CDR1 is SGHVS and CDR2 FQNEAQ. The CDR3 contains 14 residues. This TCR came from a human donor with chronic lymphocytic leukemia. Specimen: PBMCs, collected after 12 months of ibrutinib treatment. This rearrangement joins TRBV7-8 to TRBJ1-2; no reliable D call. CDR3 sequence: CASTPGFGGYGYTF. In DNA form, the CDR3 reads TGTGCCAGCACCCCCGGGTTCGGTGGGTATGGCTACACCTTC.